A single TCR beta chain is shown here with its context. Germline CDR1 is MGHDK and CDR2 is SYGVNS. The V end lost 4 bases, the J end lost 7 bases, and 16 bases lay between the germline ends. The CDR3 has 14 amino acids. The sample originates from a study of CD8 T cells in Susac syndrome. cDNA came from roughly 0.53 to 1 ug RNA primed by random hexamers. The authors amplified TCR beta CDR3 across 54 Vbeta and 13 Jbeta using immunoSEQ multiplex PCR. TCRdb reprocessed the immunoSEQ multiplex PCR reads with MiXCR, giving one entry per CDR3 protein. The sample shows under 350,000 distinct CDR3 sequences, roughly nine tenths of them seen only once.

This chain links TRBV25-1 with TRBJ2-5; tentative D call: TRBD2 (6 bases). Material: CD4+ T cells from PBMCs. This receptor was obtained from a human donor with multiple sclerosis. CDR3 amino acids: CASSGGGTWGTQYF. CDR3 coding DNA: TGTGCCAGCAGTGGAGGCGGGACCTGGGGGACCCAGTACTTC. Looking up the rest from reference TRBV25-1 and TRBJ2-5 gives the full variable domain: EADIYQTPRYLVIGTGKKITLECSQTMGHDKMYWYQQDPGMELHLIHYSYGVNSTEKGDLSSESTVSRIRTEHFPLTLESARPSHTSQYLCASSGGGTWGTQYFGPGTRLLVL.